Sequencing of this TCR beta chain was carried out in a study of blood T cell repertoires in COVID-19. On the study more broadly: Collection of acute and convalescent COVID-19 samples took place in the United States, Italy and Spain.

The V segment lost 2 bases and the J segment 7 bases; nucleotides outside the gene matches: 13. The CDR3 is 16 residues long. The germline CDR1 and CDR2 sequences are SGHTS and YDEGEE. TCRdb's table, derived via immunoSEQ multiplex PCR, lists solely in-frame clones and lacks some. The sample holds about 230,000 clones, around 80% seen once. This clone came up once. The gene calls are TRBV5-8 and TRBJ2-7, with 9 bases aligning to TRBD2. The TCR sequence derives from a woman older than 75 with active or convalescent COVID-19. Material: peripheral blood. The DNA for the CDR3 is TGTGCCAGCAGCTTAGACGGGGGACTAGCCCTTAGGGAGCAGTACTTC. It specifies CASSLDGGLALREQYF.